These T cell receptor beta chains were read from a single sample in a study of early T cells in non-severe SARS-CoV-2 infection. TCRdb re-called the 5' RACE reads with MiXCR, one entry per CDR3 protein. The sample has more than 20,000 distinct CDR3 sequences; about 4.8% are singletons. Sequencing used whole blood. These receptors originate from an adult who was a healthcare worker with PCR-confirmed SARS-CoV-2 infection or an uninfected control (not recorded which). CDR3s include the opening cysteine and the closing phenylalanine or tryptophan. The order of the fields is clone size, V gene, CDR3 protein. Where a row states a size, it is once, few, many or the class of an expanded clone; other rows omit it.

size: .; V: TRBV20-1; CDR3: CSATGPGQGALNEQFF
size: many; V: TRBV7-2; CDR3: CASSLASGGAEQYF
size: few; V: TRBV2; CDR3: CASSSGQGTEAFF
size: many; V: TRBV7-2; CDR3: CASSLARSMNQPQHF
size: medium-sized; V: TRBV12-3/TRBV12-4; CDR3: CASSFWGNSNQPQHF
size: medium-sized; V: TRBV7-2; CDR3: CASSSDRQETQYF
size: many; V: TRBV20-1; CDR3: CSAPTSGTYNEQFF
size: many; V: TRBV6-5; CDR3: CASTPGLAGVDEQFF
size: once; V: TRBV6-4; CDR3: CASSDITGGGPDTQYF
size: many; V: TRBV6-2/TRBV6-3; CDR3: CASRAGTAYNEQFF
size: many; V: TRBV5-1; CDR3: CASSLGDRLNTEAFF
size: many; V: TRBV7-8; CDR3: CASSLELAKNIQYF
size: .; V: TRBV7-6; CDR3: CASSLGPGGNEQFF
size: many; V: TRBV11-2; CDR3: CASSLVPGGSYEQYF
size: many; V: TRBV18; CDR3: CASSPGQGLNYGYTF
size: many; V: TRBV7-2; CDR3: CASRRGLAGELYEQYF
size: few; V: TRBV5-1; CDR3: CASSLAVSNNEQFF
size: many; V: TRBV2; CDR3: CASSRGTGVQETQYF
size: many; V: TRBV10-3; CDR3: CAISESHSQETQYF
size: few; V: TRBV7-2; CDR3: CASSLGSVLTNSEQFF
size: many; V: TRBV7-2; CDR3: CASSLDRSSSYEQYF
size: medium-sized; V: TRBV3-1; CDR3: CASSQDLTSYEQYF
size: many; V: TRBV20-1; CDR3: CSARIDGRLGQPQHF
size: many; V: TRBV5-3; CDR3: CARSLGQHSNQPQHF
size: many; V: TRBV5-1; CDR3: CASSLARAPLTEAFF
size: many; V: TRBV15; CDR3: CATSRAGPGQMNTEAFF
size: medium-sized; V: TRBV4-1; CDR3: CASSRTESSYEQYF
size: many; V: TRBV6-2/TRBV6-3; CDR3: CASSYESTEAFF
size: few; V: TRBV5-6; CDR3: CASSLGSDPNEKLFF
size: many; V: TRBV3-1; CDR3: CASSHVLAGTYTDTQYF
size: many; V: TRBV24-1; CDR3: CATSDLTSGGQYF
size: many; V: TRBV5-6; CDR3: CASSYLRADTQYF
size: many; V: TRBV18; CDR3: CASSQQGADYGYTF
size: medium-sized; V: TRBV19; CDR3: CASSTRTASGNTIYF
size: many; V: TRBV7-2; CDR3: CASSPGTRVGYGYTF
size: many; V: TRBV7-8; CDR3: CASSLWTDTQYF
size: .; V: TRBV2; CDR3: CASTVGRQYYGYTF
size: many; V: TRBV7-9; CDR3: CASSQAQGSDTQYF
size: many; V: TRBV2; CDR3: CASSGQGSTGELFF
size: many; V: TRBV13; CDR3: CASSYRGGDEQYF
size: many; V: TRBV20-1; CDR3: CSASEGGSYNEQFF
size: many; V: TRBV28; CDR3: CASSLTGFDNEQFF
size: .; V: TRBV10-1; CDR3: CASIGAMNTEAFF
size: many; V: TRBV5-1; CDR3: CASSQGQGASEQFF
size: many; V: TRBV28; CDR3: CASSFPPLNTGELFF